The rows below give T cell receptor beta chains drawn from one sample of a study of blood T cell repertoires in COVID-19. Sequencing used immunoSEQ multiplex PCR; TCRdb keeps in-frame clones, though not all of them. The data contain fewer than 450,000 clones, 87% of them singletons. Sequenced sample: peripheral blood. All receptors derive from a woman aged 45-65 years with COVID-19, enrolled during active disease. The CDR3 runs from the conserved cysteine through the conserved F or W. D genes are given only for firm matches. Size values are once, few and many counts, or a class for expanded clones, and some rows have none.

>NA|TRBV24-1|15|TRBD1|TRBJ2-2
TGTGCCACCAGCCCGCAGGCAGGGGGCACCGGGGAGCTGTTTTTT
CATSPQAGGTGELFF
>NA|TRBV5-1|15|TRBD1|TRBJ2-7
TGCGCCAGCAGCTCGACAGGGTCTAGCTCCTACGAGCAGTACTTC
CASSSTGSSSYEQYF
>NA|TRBV7-3|13|NA|TRBJ1-1
TGTGCCAGCAGCTTAAACAGGAACACTGAAGCTTTCTTT
CASSLNRNTEAFF
>NA|TRBV7-2|13|TRBD2|TRBJ2-1
TGTGCCAGCAGCCTTCGACTAGCGGACTTCCAGTTCTTC
CASSLRLADFQFF
>NA|TRBV7-2|12|NA|TRBJ2-7
TGTGCCAGCAGCTTCGGGAACGACGAGCAGTACTTC
CASSFGNDEQYF
>once|TRBV19|14|TRBD2|TRBJ2-5
TGTGCCAGTAGAGCTAGCGGGATTGCGGAGACCCAGTACTTC
CASRASGIAETQYF
>NA|TRBV3-1/TRBV3-2|12|NA|TRBJ2-7
TGTGCCAGCAGCCTCCCATCCTACGAGCAGTACTTC
CASSLPSYEQYF
>NA|TRBV5-1|14|TRBD1|TRBJ2-7
TGCGCCAGCAGCTCACAGGGGGGAACTTACGAGCAGTACTTC
CASSSQGGTYEQYF
>NA|TRBV5-4|11|NA|TRBJ1-2
TGTGCCAGCAGCTATACAGGCCCTCCCACCTTC
CASSYTGPPTF
>NA|TRBV4-1|17|NA|TRBJ1-3
TGCGCCAGCAGCCAAGACGGAGGGCCGTTCTCTGGAAACACCATATATTTT
CASSQDGGPFSGNTIYF
>few|TRBV30|17|TRBD2|TRBJ2-2
TGTGCCTGGACCCGAACCGGACTAGCGATGAACACCGGGGAGCTGTTTTTT
CAWTRTGLAMNTGELFF
>NA|TRBV18|13|NA|TRBJ1-1
TGTGCCAGCTCACCACCACAGGGAACTGAAGCTTTCTTT
CASSPPQGTEAFF
>NA|TRBV4-3|19|TRBD1|TRBJ2-6
TGCGCCAGCAGCCAAGATATTGAGACAGGGTTCGCTGGGGCCAACGTCCTGACTTTC
CASSQDIETGFAGANVLTF
>NA|TRBV5-1|18|NA|TRBJ2-3
TGCGCCAGCAGCTTAATTAGTCTTGGCGGGGCTAGCACAGATACGCAGTATTTT
CASSLISLGGASTDTQYF
>once|TRBV5-8|15|NA|TRBJ2-7
TGTGCCAGCAGCTTGGGTCAGTCCGGGACTTACGAGCAGTACTTC
CASSLGQSGTYEQYF
>NA|TRBV27|17|NA|TRBJ1-1
TGTGCCAGCAGTTTCTCCCAGGTCCGCAGGATGAACACTGAAGCTTTCTTT
CASSFSQVRRMNTEAFF
>NA|TRBV6-5|12|TRBD1|TRBJ1-2
TGTGCCAGCAGTAACAGGGGTGGTGGCTACACCTTC
CASSNRGGGYTF
>NA|TRBV4-1|16|TRBD2|TRBJ2-7
TGCGCCAGCAGGGATAGCCTGGGGGGGGATGGCTACGAGCAGTACTTC
CASRDSLGGDGYEQYF
>NA|TRBV9|15|NA|TRBJ2-1
TGTGCCAGCAGCGTAGTGGACAGCTCCTACAATGAGCAGTTCTTC
CASSVVDSSYNEQFF
>NA|TRBV18|15|NA|TRBJ2-7
TGTGCCAGCTCACCACCGACAGGGAGGTCCTACGAGCAGTACTTC
CASSPPTGRSYEQYF
>NA|TRBV7-2|16|TRBD2|TRBJ2-1
TGCGCCAGCAGCTTATTGGTTGGGAGGGCTCCGAATGAGCAGTTCTTC
CASSLLVGRAPNEQFF
>NA|TRBV5-1|15|TRBD1|TRBJ2-7
TGCGCCAGCAGCCTTGACGGACAGGGAAGGGTCGAGCAGTACTTC
CASSLDGQGRVEQYF
>NA|TRBV30|12|NA|TRBJ1-4
TGTGCCTGGATGGGAGTTAATGAAAAACTGTTTTTT
CAWMGVNEKLFF
>NA|TRBV4-1|18|NA|TRBJ2-6
TGCGCCAGCAGTCCGACAGGGCACGGGAGCTCTGGGGCCAACGTCCTGACTTTC
CASSPTGHGSSGANVLTF
>few|TRBV2|16|TRBD1|TRBJ1-1
TGTGCCAGCAGGGGGACAGGGGACTCGGGGGACACTGAAGCTTTCTTT
CASRGTGDSGDTEAFF
>NA|TRBV2|13|TRBD1|TRBJ2-1
TGTGCCAGTTCGGGGACAGGGGGGCATGAGCAGTTCTTC
CASSGTGGHEQFF
>NA|TRBV25-1|11|NA|TRBJ1-1
TGTGCCAGCAGTGCCCGGAGTGAAGCTTTCTTT
CASSARSEAFF
>NA|TRBV5-1|14|TRBD1|TRBJ1-2
TGCGCCAGCAGCCGTGGACAGGCTAACTATGGCTACACCTTC
CASSRGQANYGYTF
>NA|TRBV7-3|17|TRBD2|TRBJ2-1
TGTGCCAGCAGCTCCGGACTAGCGGGATTATCCTACAATGAGCAGTTCTTC
CASSSGLAGLSYNEQFF